This T cell receptor (beta chain) is from a study of vaccination effects on CD4 cells after COVID-19. Overall study: The post-vaccine samples were taken, at the median, 72 days after the second dose. General study points: In the study, convalescent patients were few, and early post-infection timepoints were absent.

Pools of viral peptides were used by the ViraFEST assay to expand antigen-specific CD4+ T cells ahead of sequencing. CD4+ T cells were isolated after about nine days of culture. Participants each got two BNT162b2 or mRNA-1273 vaccine doses. Vaccinated recipients, who were negative for nucleocapsid antibodies, had no history of SARS-CoV-2 infection. They grew some 2 million PBMC in each well, adding approximately 10 IU/ml IL-2 and 10 ug/ml peptides. Method: immunoSEQ multiplex PCR; TCRdb's copy keeps in-frame clones and lacks some. The sample has roughly 16,000 clones, about 76% seen once; the top ten hold 18%. This clone occurred a few times. Antigen unknown. The germline V gene has CDR1 LGHNA and CDR2 YNFKEQ. V lost 0 bases and J 7 bases, leaving 12 bases between the germline ends. CDR3 size: 15 residues.

The clonotype originates from a human donor who received a COVID-19 vaccine. This chain links TRBV4-2 with TRBJ2-2, with D unclear. This sample comprised CD4+ T cells from PBMCs cultured with HCoV-NL63 spike peptides, obtained after COVID-19 vaccination. The CDR3 region has the DNA TGTGCCAGCAGCCAAGAACGTAACAAAGGCGGGGAGCTGTTTTTT. Its translation: CASSQERNKGGELFF.